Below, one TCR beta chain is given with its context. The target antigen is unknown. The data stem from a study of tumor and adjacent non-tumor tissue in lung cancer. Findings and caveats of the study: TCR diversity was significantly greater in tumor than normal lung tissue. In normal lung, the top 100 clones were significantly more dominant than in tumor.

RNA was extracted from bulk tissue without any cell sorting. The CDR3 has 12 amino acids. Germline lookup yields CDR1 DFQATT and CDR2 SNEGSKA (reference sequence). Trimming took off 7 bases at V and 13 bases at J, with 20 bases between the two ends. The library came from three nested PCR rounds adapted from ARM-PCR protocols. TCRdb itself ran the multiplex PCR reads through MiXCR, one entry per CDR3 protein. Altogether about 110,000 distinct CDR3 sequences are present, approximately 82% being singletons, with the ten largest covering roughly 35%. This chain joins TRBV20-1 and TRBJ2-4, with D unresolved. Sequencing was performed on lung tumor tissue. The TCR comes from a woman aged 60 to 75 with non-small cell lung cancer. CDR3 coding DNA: TGCAGTGTTCCGAGTCCCAGCGAGGACCAGTACTTC. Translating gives CSVPSPSEDQYF.